This T cell receptor (beta chain) was obtained from a study of T cell responses to AZD1222 COVID-19 vaccine. The assay was immunoSEQ multiplex PCR, and TCRdb's table has in-frame clones only and misses some. The sample lists about 120,000 clones; approximately 86% were seen once. The V and J ends lost 8 bases and 6 bases respectively, with 24 bases between them. The CDR3 contains 16 residues. CDR1 and CDR2 from the germline V gene are MDHEN and SYDVKM. Specimen: peripheral blood, collected 28 days after the second AZD1222 dose. The rearrangement joins TRBV28 to TRBJ2-3; a weak D match, TRBD1 (6 bases). This receptor was taken from an adult who received the AZD1222 COVID-19 vaccine. The CDR3 protein is CASSPVGAGRRDTQYF. In DNA form, the CDR3 reads TGTGCCAGCTCACCGGTGGGGGCAGGCAGAAGGGATACGCAGTATTTT. Drawing the rest from reference TRBV28 and TRBJ2-3, the complete variable domain is DVKVTQSSRYLVKRTGEKVFLECVQDMDHENMFWYRQDPGLGLRLIYFSYDVKMKEKGDIPEGYSVSREKKERFSLILESASTNQTSMYLCASSPVGAGRRDTQYFGPGTRLTVL.